This record looks at one T cell receptor (beta chain) sequence and its context. What it recognizes is unknown. Generated by immunoSEQ multiplex PCR, the TCRdb table keeps only in-frame clones and is missing some. The sample yields some 22,000 clones, about 96% seen once. The sample originates from a study of T cells in tuberculosis. The overall study: In South Africa, adults with active tuberculosis were compared with IGRA-negative and latently infected IGRA-positive adolescents.

Germline loops: CDR1 SQVTM, CDR2 ANQGSEA. This CDR3 has 13 amino acids. Trimming removed 2 bases from V and 4 bases from J, with 9 bases in between. Study-wide results and limits: Samples were chosen by availability of cryopreserved specimens. The TCR-beta difference was not significant; alpha differences partly reflected length.

The source of this sequence is a donor aged 10-29 years with latent tuberculosis or without tuberculosis infection. The sequenced material came from PBMCs. This chain joins TRBV29-1 and TRBJ1-5, with a possible D match to TRBD1 (5 bases). As DNA, the CDR3 is TGCAGCGTTGAAATTGGGGGGAATCAGCCCCAGCATTTT. Translation: CSVEIGGNQPQHF.